This T cell receptor (beta chain) was sequenced in a study of control samples from healthy donors and cancer patients. This CDR3 is 14 amino acids long. V dropped 5 bases and J dropped 6 bases, with 12 bases sitting between them. From germline, CDR1 is SGHNT and CDR2 YYREEE (reference sequence). Some clones are missing from TCRdb's copy, which holds only in-frame ones; the method was immunoSEQ multiplex PCR. This table has 85,000 to 90,000 clones, around nine tenths appearing once. This TCR was sampled from a man aged 30-40 years in good health. This chain joins TRBV5-4 and TRBJ1-6, with D possibly being TRBD1 (5 bases). Sequencing used blood. CDR3 nucleotides: TGTGCCAGCAGTTCCGGGACGGTTAATTCACCCCTCCACTTT. Residues: CASSSGTVNSPLHF.